The entry below describes one T cell receptor beta chain. CD45RO-negative CD8 cells positively selected for CCR7 made up the naive population, which excluded terminally differentiated effector memory CD45RA+ cells. The sample comes from a study of shared clonotypes between healthy human individuals. The assay used deep level. The DNA input per sorted-subset replicate PCR was roughly 0.2 ug, corresponding to around 28,000 T cell genomes. The assay was immunoSEQ multiplex PCR, and TCRdb's table has in-frame clones only and misses some. The sample consists of over 2,000,000 clones, just over 90% of them appearing once. V lost 3 bases, J lost 7 bases, and 8 bases stayed unmatched. Per germline, CDR1 SGHAT and CDR2 FQDESV (reference sequence). CDR3 length: 15 residues.

The chain couples TRBV11-1 to TRBJ2-1; TRBD2 aligns across 8 bases. This clonotype was sampled from a man between 18 and 35 years old in good health. Some clones in this sample may be carry-over from other donors' samples. The specimen was naive CD8+ T cells from PBMCs. This chain's CDR3 is CASSFAGTGGNEQFF. For the CDR3, the DNA is TGTGCCAGCAGCTTTGCCGGGACGGGGGGGAATGAGCAGTTCTTC.